This T cell receptor (beta chain) is drawn from a study of T cells in Graves' hyperthyroidism and ophthalmopathy (dated by TCRdb to about 2019). Background on the whole study: Peripheral blood was collected at initial diagnosis, before any treatment. TCR V-J signatures able to tell the groups apart were searched for in a discovery cohort of 90 to 100 patients, of whom under 45 had Graves' ophthalmopathy and around 56 had stable Graves' hyperthyroidism. Prospective prediction of ophthalmopathy was tested in an independent validation cohort of 18 hyperthyroidism patients and roughly 16 patients who later progressed to ophthalmopathy. For training and testing, the 100 or so patients in the discovery cohort were randomly divided in a 7:3 ratio. The study also compared thyroid tissue and blood T-cell repertoires from several Graves' hyperthyroidism patients. Following sampling, methimazole starting at 30 mg daily was given to hyperthyroidism patients, and high-dose intravenous methylprednisolone was given to ophthalmopathy patients. According to the paper, TCR Vbeta CDR3 sequencing was carried out on approximately 140 peripheral blood samples, which came from some 41 ophthalmopathy, 75 to 80 hyperthyroidism and approximately 17 progressor patients. Points the paper makes about the study in general: Most expanded thyroid clonotypes (frequency above 0.001) were also detected in blood, suggesting blood repertoires may reflect thyroid immune responses. Sample size was not statistically predetermined, and blinding of investigators to group allocation was not performed. In cross-validation, a model built on a 13 V-J signature told ophthalmopathy apart from stable hyperthyroidism with less than 90% sensitivity and approximately 81% specificity, and in testing the same model reached 80%/75%. In validation, the model predicted progression to ophthalmopathy with approximately 71% sensitivity and 72% to 75% specificity, a median of about 6.7 months before onset.

Amplification of TCR beta CDR3 regions was carried out from RNA transcripts. For the first round of RT-PCR on the TCR CDR3, the HTBI primer set was used together with the Qiagen OneStep RT-PCR kit. Libraries were constructed in a second round of multiplex PCR, after which size selection and purification were performed. Sequencing of the libraries was done on an Illumina HiSeq2000 using paired-end 100 bp reads. Concerning the study's data processing: Raw data were processed with SOAPnuke, discarding reads with adapters, uncalled bases, mean Phred below 15, or no exact constant-primer or identifier match. COPE v1.2.5 was used to merge the high-quality paired reads, and each unique nucleotide sequence was defined as a clonotype. MiTCR v1.1 was used to align the clonotypes against IMGT TRBV, TRBD and TRBJ reference segments. The analysis was restricted to V-J combinations with a frequency above 0.0001, which together covered roughly 99% of the repertoires. The TCS score was defined as the ratio of F50 (clonal expansion) to E x V (chaos), calculated using BLOSUM62-based TCRdist between CDR3 peptides within each V-J. Welch's t-statistics and random forest reduced 514 V-J features to fewer than 15, which were used in a naive Bayes classifier (R e1071). The public reads were reprocessed in TCRdb via fastp at Q25 and MiXCR, keeping in-frame beta chains. All rows with the same CDR3 protein become a single entry with the most common DNA and genes. For this entry, the V and J calls and clone size follow TCRdb and not the study's own pipeline. For this sample the table gives around 300,000 distinct CDR3 sequences, of which about an eighth were detected only once. Roughly 8.5% of the sample belongs to the ten largest clones.

Germline trimming amounts to 5 bases on V and 6 bases on J, with 15 as the count of junction bases outside the gene matches. The CDR3 has 16 amino acids, counting the end cysteine and phenylalanine. Of all the DNA, just the CDR3 is kept, 48 bases in frame from base 1. The germline V gene (reference sequence) supplies CDR1 DFQATT and CDR2 SNEGSKA. Hyperthyroidism patients were newly diagnosed, had a disease duration of under 2 months, and were aged 18 to 65 years. Exclusion was applied to patients with uncontrolled infections, other autoimmune diseases, pregnancy or lactation. Diagnoses relied on clinical symptoms, serum thyroxine and TRAb, thyroid ultrasound and orbital computed tomography. Blood from progressor patients was collected at the time of first diagnosis with hyperthyroidism, before any ophthalmopathy symptoms had appeared. Ficoll-Paque density gradient centrifugation was used to isolate PBMCs from around 10 ml of fresh peripheral blood. Patients classed as progressors first received a Graves' hyperthyroidism diagnosis and then went on to develop ophthalmopathy during follow-up. Total RNA was extracted using Trizol reagent, and RNA quality was assessed on an Agilent 2100 Bioanalyzer.

At least ten counts were recorded for this clonotype. Its antigen is still unknown. It has no much larger one-base neighbor in the sample; base qualities were not kept. Sequencing used blood. The sequence came from a woman in her 30s with Graves' hyperthyroidism that later progressed to Graves' ophthalmopathy. The rearrangement joined TRBV20-1 to TRBJ2-1, with 8 bases aligning to TRBD2. The nucleotides are TGCAGTGCTGGAGGGGCGCTAGCGGGCTCCCGCAATGAGCAGTTCTTC. This sequence encodes CSAGGALAGSRNEQFF.